These 2 T cell receptor beta chains share one sample of origin, sequenced in a study of monozygotic twins with inflammatory bowel disease. TCRdb reprocessed the 5' RACE reads and stores each CDR3 protein as one record, lacking DNA. The sample holds roughly 200,000 distinct CDR3 sequences. Specimen: blood. These receptors all come from a human donor with ulcerative colitis or Crohn's disease, or a healthy co-twin of an affected twin (not recorded which).

The chain is built from TRBV20-1 and TRBJ2-2; TCRdb lists TRBD1, though no DNA is available to test this call. The CDR3 loop spans 14 amino acids. CDR1 DFQATT and CDR2 SNEGSKA come from the germline V gene (reference sequence). CDR3: CSARDSDRPGELFF.

The chain combines TRBV29-1 with TRBJ1-2. The germline CDR1 and CDR2 sequences are SQVTM and ANQGSEA. The CDR3 contains 12 residues. The CDR3 loop reads CSVAFTPYGYTF.